The clone carrying this T cell receptor (beta chain) was detected many times. Its antigen remains unidentified. These data are taken from a study of identical twins. General study results and limits: Within cord blood, abundant beta clonotypes carried fewer insertions, but memory repertoires showed no such trend.

This CDR3 has 15 amino acids. Trimming took 0 bases from V and 5 from J, leaving 10 bases between them. CDR1 is MNHEY and CDR2 is SVGAGI in the germline V gene. After template switching added a universal primer site, the resulting cDNA carried unique molecular identifiers. Each CDR3 protein is one row after TCRdb ran MiXCR on the 5' RACE reads. The table includes about 660,000 distinct CDR3 sequences, 8% to 9% detected once. All of the donors were Caucasians in good health. The same sample was also studied in work on yellow fever vaccine responses in identical twins.

The chain couples TRBV6-5 to TRBJ1-4; unclear D gene. This TCR was recovered from a woman aged 18-29 years in good health. The sequenced material came from PBMCs. DNA for the CDR3: TGTGCCAGCAGTTACTCCGGGGTCTCAAATGAAAAACTGTTTTTT. It is translated as CASSYSGVSNEKLFF.